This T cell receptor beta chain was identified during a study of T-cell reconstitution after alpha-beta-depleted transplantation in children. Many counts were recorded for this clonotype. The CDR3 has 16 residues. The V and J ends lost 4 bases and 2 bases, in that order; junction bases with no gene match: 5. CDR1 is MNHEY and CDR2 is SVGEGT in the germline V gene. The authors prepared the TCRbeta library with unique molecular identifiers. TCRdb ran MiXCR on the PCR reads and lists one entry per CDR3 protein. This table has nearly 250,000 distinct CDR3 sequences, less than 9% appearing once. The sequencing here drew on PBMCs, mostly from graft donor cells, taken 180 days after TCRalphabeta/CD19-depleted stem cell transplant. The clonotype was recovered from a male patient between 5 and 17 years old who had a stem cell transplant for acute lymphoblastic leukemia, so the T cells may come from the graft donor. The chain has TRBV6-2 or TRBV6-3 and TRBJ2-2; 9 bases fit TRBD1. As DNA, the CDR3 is TGTGCCAGCAGTTCCCCGGGACAGGGCAACACCGGGGAGCTGTTTTTT. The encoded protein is CASSSPGQGNTGELFF.